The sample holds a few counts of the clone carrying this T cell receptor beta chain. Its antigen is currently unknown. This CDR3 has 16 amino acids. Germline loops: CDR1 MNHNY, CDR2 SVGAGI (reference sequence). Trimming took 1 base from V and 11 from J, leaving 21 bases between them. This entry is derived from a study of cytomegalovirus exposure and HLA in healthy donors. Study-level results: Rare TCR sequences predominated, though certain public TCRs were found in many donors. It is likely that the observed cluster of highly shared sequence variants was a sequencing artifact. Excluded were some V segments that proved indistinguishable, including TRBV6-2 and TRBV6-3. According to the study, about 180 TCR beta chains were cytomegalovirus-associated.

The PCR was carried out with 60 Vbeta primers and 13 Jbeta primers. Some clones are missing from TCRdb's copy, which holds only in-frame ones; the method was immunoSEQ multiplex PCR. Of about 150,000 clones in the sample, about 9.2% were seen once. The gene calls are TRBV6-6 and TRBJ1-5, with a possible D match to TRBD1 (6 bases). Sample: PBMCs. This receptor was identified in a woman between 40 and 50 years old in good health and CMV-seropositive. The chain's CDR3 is CASSYFDRDTRSSQHF. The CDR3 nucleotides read TGTGCCAGCAGTTACTTTGACCGGGACACGAGGAGCTCCCAGCATTTT.